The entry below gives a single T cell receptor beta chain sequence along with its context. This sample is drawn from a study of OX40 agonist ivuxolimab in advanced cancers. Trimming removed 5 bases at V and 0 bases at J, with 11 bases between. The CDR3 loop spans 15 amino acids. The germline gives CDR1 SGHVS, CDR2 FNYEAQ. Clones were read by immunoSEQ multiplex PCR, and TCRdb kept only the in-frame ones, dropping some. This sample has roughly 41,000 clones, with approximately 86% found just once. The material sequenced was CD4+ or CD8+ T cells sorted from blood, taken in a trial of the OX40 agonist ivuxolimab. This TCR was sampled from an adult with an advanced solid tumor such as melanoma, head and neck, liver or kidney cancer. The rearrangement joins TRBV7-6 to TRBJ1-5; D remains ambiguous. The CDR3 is CASSPSPTSNQPQHF. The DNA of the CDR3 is TGTGCCAGCAGCCCCTCCCCGACTAGCAATCAGCCCCAGCATTTT. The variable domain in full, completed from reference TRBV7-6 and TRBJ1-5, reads GAGVSQSPRYKVTKRGQDVALRCDPISGHVSLYWYRQALGQGPEFLTYFNYEAQQDKSGLPNDRFSAERPEGSISTLTIQRTEQRDSAMYRCASSPSPTSNQPQHFGDGTRLSIL.